This is a list of T cell receptor beta chains from one sample in a study of OX40 agonist ivuxolimab in advanced cancers. Here immunoSEQ multiplex PCR was the method, and the copy in TCRdb shows in-frame clones only, minus some. The data contain about 120,000 clones, over 75% of them seen just once; the ten biggest clones take up around 0.55%. The sequencing here drew on CD4+ or CD8+ T cells sorted from blood, taken in a trial of the OX40 agonist ivuxolimab. The receptors were sampled from an adult with an advanced solid tumor such as melanoma, head and neck, liver or kidney cancer. Each CDR3 is given without its conserved first and last residue.

J: TRBJ2-7; V: TRBV6-5; CDR3: ASSYLAGDYEQY
J: TRBJ1-6; V: TRBV6-5; CDR3: ASSYSAQAGNSPLH
J: TRBJ2-5; V: TRBV7-9; CDR3: ASSSPPAQETQY
J: TRBJ2-5; V: TRBV28; CDR3: ASSTGLQETQY
J: TRBJ2-3; V: TRBV12-5; CDR3: ASGLGLAGGRQSDTQY
J: TRBJ2-5; V: TRBV5-6; CDR3: ASSKGTVPQTQY
J: TRBJ1-1; V: TRBV18; CDR3: ASSPPVMNTEAF
J: TRBJ1-2; V: TRBV18; CDR3: ASSPPGQTYGYT
J: TRBJ2-7; V: TRBV12-5; CDR3: ASASDSPYEQY
J: TRBJ2-7; V: TRBV18; CDR3: ASSQGQGALYEQY
J: TRBJ1-5; V: TRBV2; CDR3: ASSEFGALAPQH
J: TRBJ2-1; V: TRBV7-3; CDR3: ASTLTGGTYNEQF
J: TRBJ2-1; V: TRBV4-2; CDR3: ASSQDWASGGSPQF
J: TRBJ1-4; V: TRBV7-2; CDR3: ASSRGPEKLF
J: TRBJ2-5; V: TRBV29-1; CDR3: SVIPIQETQY
J: TRBJ1-1; V: TRBV28; CDR3: ASSFRGAPEAF
J: TRBJ2-7; V: TRBV7-9; CDR3: ASSLPGLAGYEQY
J: TRBJ2-5; V: TRBV27; CDR3: ASRESIQETQY
J: TRBJ2-7; V: TRBV29-1; CDR3: SASTGAYEQY
J: TRBJ1-4; V: TRBV7-9; CDR3: ASSSRTGSNEKLF
J: TRBJ1-6; V: TRBV18; CDR3: ASSPETGKGSPLH
J: TRBJ1-4; V: TRBV5-1; CDR3: ASRDQPTNEKLF
J: TRBJ2-6; V: TRBV30; CDR3: ALRFSGANVLT
J: TRBJ1-2; V: TRBV28; CDR3: ASSLLGAFDGYT
J: TRBJ2-3; V: TRBV9; CDR3: ASSVAGGPTDTQY
J: TRBJ1-3; V: TRBV30; CDR3: AWSVGNTIY
J: TRBJ2-1; V: TRBV7-3; CDR3: ASSPGPSRNEQF
J: TRBJ2-3; V: TRBV5-4; CDR3: ASSLQGVSDTQY
J: TRBJ2-5; V: TRBV2; CDR3: ASSPHLQETQY
J: TRBJ2-5; V: TRBV19; CDR3: ASSAQEETQY
J: TRBJ1-1; V: TRBV30; CDR3: AWNDRRGTHTEAF
J: TRBJ2-1; V: TRBV7-8; CDR3: ASSLRGGLSAYNEQF
J: TRBJ2-6; V: TRBV5-4; CDR3: ASRHSGANVLT
J: TRBJ2-2; V: TRBV9; CDR3: ASSVSQGRVIGELF
J: TRBJ2-5; V: TRBV7-2; CDR3: ASSARLAGEETQY
J: TRBJ2-2; V: TRBV18; CDR3: ASSPPSSGSGELF
J: TRBJ2-3; V: TRBV6-6; CDR3: ASSYGITDTQY
J: TRBJ2-5; V: TRBV6-5; CDR3: ASSYSEVRQETQY
J: TRBJ2-7; V: TRBV5-1; CDR3: ASSFSWQASYEQY
J: TRBJ2-4; V: TRBV4-2; CDR3: ASSQSGTANIQY
J: TRBJ2-5; V: TRBV6-4; CDR3: ASSAIAGAQETQY
J: TRBJ1-2; V: TRBV19; CDR3: ASSIGTSYGYT
J: TRBJ2-7; V: TRBV11-2; CDR3: ASSFRRETGTGLYEQY
J: TRBJ2-2; V: TRBV28; CDR3: ASSLSLGELF
J: TRBJ1-6; V: TRBV10-3; CDR3: AISSRAVNSPLH
J: TRBJ1-2; V: TRBV5-4; CDR3: ASSFQDSPFNYGYT
J: TRBJ2-2; V: TRBV5-4; CDR3: ASSLPGGELF
J: TRBJ2-7; V: TRBV25-1; CDR3: ASSESLSSRVGYEQY
J: TRBJ2-5; V: TRBV18; CDR3: ASSAAGQATKETQY
J: TRBJ1-3; V: TRBV5-5; CDR3: ASSLSTGSSGNTIY
J: TRBJ2-1; V: TRBV13; CDR3: ASSSPPGDNEQF
J: TRBJ1-2; V: TRBV6-6; CDR3: ASSLNPSELNYGYT
J: TRBJ2-1; V: TRBV5-6; CDR3: ASSLNTNEQF
J: TRBJ2-1; V: TRBV15; CDR3: ATSSHSTLYNEQF